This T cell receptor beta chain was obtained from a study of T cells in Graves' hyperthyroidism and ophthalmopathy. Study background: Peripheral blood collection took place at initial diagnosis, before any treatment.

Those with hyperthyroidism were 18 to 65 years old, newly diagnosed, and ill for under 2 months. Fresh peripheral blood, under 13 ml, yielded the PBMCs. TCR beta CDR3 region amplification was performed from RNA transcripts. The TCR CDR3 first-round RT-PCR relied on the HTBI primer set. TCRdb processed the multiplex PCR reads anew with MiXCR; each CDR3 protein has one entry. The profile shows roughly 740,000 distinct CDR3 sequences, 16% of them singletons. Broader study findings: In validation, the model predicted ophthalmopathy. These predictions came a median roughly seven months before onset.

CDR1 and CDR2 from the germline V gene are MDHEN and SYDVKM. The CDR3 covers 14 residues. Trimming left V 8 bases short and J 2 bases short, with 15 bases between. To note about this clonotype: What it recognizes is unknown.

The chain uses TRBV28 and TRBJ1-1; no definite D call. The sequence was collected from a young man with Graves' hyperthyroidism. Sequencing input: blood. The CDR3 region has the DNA TGTGCCAGCCACGCTGGCCGGGTCAACACTGAAGCTTTCTTT. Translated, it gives CASHAGRVNTEAFF.